This is a list of T cell receptor beta chains from one sample in a study of early T cells in non-severe SARS-CoV-2 infection. TCRdb used MiXCR to reprocess the 5' RACE reads, holding one entry per CDR3 protein. The data contain some 54,000 distinct CDR3 sequences, more than 9.5% of them singletons. Sequenced sample: whole blood. These TCRs come from an adult who was a healthcare worker with PCR-confirmed SARS-CoV-2 infection or an uninfected control (not recorded which). Both conserved end residues are part of each CDR3. The D gene is left open where the match is weak. Expanded clones are given a class, and other clones once, few, many or no size at all.

D,V,J,size,DNA,CDR3
TRBD2,TRBV12-3/TRBV12-4,TRBJ2-3,few,TGTGCCAGCACTCGGGGGGAGAGAGATACGCAGTATTTT,CASTRGERDTQYF
NA,TRBV6-2/TRBV6-3,TRBJ1-5,many,TGTGCCAGCAAGACCCCCAATCAGCCCCAGCATTTT,CASKTPNQPQHF
NA,TRBV7-2,TRBJ2-1,many,TGTGCCAGCAGATATCAAGTAGGCTCCTACAATGAGCAGTTCTTC,CASRYQVGSYNEQFF
TRBD2,TRBV2,TRBJ2-5,NA,TGTGCCAGCAGTGAAGCTGGAGCGGGAGGAGGGGGAGAGACCCAGTACTTC,CASSEAGAGGGGETQYF
NA,TRBV5-4,TRBJ2-1,many,TGTGCCAGCAGCTTGAAACGACAGGACTACAATGAGCAGTTCTTC,CASSLKRQDYNEQFF
TRBD1,TRBV29-1,TRBJ2-1,few,TGCAGCGTCGAGGTGGACAGGGTGAACAATGAGCAGTTCTTC,CSVEVDRVNNEQFF
NA,TRBV5-4,TRBJ1-6,NA,TGTGCCAGCAGCGATCCCACAGAATATAATTCACCCCTCCACTTT,CASSDPTEYNSPLHF
NA,TRBV29-1,TRBJ2-1,once,TGCAGCGTTGACGAGCGTAATGAGCAGTTCTTC,CSVDERNEQFF
NA,TRBV28,TRBJ2-1,NA,TGTGCCAGCAGCCACTTCGCGTCCTACAATGAGCAGTTCTTC,CASSHFASYNEQFF
TRBD1,TRBV7-7,TRBJ2-5,many,TGTGCTAGCAGCTTAGACCCAGGGGGCCAAGAGACCCAGTACTTC,CASSLDPGGQETQYF
TRBD2,TRBV19,TRBJ2-6,few,TGTGCCAGTAGCCCACTAGCGGGGAGTCCTGGGGCCAACGTCCTGACTTTC,CASSPLAGSPGANVLTF
NA,TRBV28,TRBJ1-3,many,TGTGCCAGCAGCAACCCCGGACAGTTTTTCTCTGGAAACACCATATATTTT,CASSNPGQFFSGNTIYF
TRBD2,TRBV11-2,TRBJ2-5,NA,TGTGCCAGCAGACAGCGGGGGGTGGAGACCCAGTACTTC,CASRQRGVETQYF
NA,TRBV7-8,TRBJ1-1,few,TGTGCCAGCAGCAGGGGGGCCCGCACTGAAGCTTTCTTT,CASSRGARTEAFF
NA,TRBV6-2/TRBV6-3,TRBJ1-1,NA,TGTGCCAGCAGCCCCCACGATATGATGAACACTGAAGCTTTCTTT,CASSPHDMMNTEAFF
TRBD1,TRBV24-1,TRBJ2-2,many,TGTGCCACCAGTGATGCCGGGACAGCAAACACCGGGGAGCTGTTTTTT,CATSDAGTANTGELFF
TRBD2,TRBV6-2/TRBV6-3,TRBJ2-7,NA,TGTGCCAGCATCGGGACTACCTCCTACGAGCAGTACTTC,CASIGTTSYEQYF
TRBD1,TRBV4-3,TRBJ2-1,many,TGCGCCAGCAGTCCGGGACAGGGGGACAATGAGCAGTTCTTC,CASSPGQGDNEQFF
TRBD2,TRBV20-1,TRBJ2-1,many,TGCAGTGCTCTCCCCGGGACTAGCGGGGATTACAATGAGCAGTTCTTC,CSALPGTSGDYNEQFF
TRBD2,TRBV7-9,TRBJ2-2,NA,TGTGCCAGCAGACCGGGACTAGCGGGAACCGGGGAGCTGTTTTTT,CASRPGLAGTGELFF
NA,TRBV7-9,TRBJ1-2,few,TGTGCCAGCAGCTTAGGGGACAACTCCTATGGCTACACCTTC,CASSLGDNSYGYTF
TRBD1,TRBV6-4,TRBJ1-1,many,TGTGCCAGCAGTCGGGACAGAATGAACACTGAAGCTTTCTTT,CASSRDRMNTEAFF
NA,TRBV4-1,TRBJ1-4,few,TGCGCCAGCACACCAGATTTCGAAAAACTGTTTTTT,CASTPDFEKLFF
TRBD1,TRBV9,TRBJ1-6,NA,TGTGCCAGCAGCGAACTTGGACAGGGCCTCAATTCACCCCTCCACTTT,CASSELGQGLNSPLHF
TRBD1,TRBV10-3,TRBJ2-3,NA,TGTGCCATCAGCCCGGGACAGGGGAGGGATACGCAGTATTTT,CAISPGQGRDTQYF
NA,TRBV27,TRBJ2-1,NA,TGTGCCAGCAGTCCTAGCCAGGGGGGCGGTAGCAATGAGCAGTTCTTC,CASSPSQGGGSNEQFF
NA,TRBV15,TRBJ2-5,many,TGTGCCACCAGCAGAGATACTGGAGAGACCCAGTACTTC,CATSRDTGETQYF